This T cell receptor beta chain was profiled in a study of cytomegalovirus exposure and HLA in healthy donors. Study-wide points: In a later analysis, first-cohort TCR clusters were found to tend to co-occur in the 100 to 150 validation repertoires. The listing of fewer than 200 TCR beta chains classed them as cytomegalovirus-associated.

Trimming stripped 2 bases from V and 2 bases from J, with 5 bases between. CDR1 is GTSNPN and CDR2 is SVGIG in the germline V gene (reference sequence). CDR3 length: 12 residues. The assay was immunoSEQ multiplex PCR, and TCRdb's table has in-frame clones only and misses some. The sample shows 350,000 or so clones, approximately 90% of them seen only once. The donors were members of the validation cohort comprising roughly 130 subjects, separate from the roughly 690-subject first cohort. This clone was seen a handful of times. Its antigen remains unknown. This clonotype originated in a woman aged 18-29 years in good health and CMV-seronegative. The V call is TRBV30, the J call TRBJ2-3; D is ambiguous. Sequencing input: PBMCs. The CDR3 is CAWSQYTDTQYF. CDR3 DNA: TGTGCCTGGAGTCAGTACACAGATACGCAGTATTTT.